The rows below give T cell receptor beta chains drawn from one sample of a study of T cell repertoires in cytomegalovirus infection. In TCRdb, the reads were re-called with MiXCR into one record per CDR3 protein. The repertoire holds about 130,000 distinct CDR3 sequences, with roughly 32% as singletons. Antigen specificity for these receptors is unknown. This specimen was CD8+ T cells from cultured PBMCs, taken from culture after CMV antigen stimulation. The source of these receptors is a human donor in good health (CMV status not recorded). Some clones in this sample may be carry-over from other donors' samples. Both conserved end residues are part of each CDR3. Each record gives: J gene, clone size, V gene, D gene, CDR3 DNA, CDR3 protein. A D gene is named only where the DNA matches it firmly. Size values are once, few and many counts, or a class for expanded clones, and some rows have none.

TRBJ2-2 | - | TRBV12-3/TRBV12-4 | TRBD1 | TGTGCCACCGGGACAGGGAACACCGGGGAGCTGTTTTTT | CATGTGNTGELFF
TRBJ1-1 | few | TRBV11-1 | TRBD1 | TGTGCCAGCAGCCCAGACAGGGGGCTGGGCACTGAAGCTTTCTTT | CASSPDRGLGTEAFF
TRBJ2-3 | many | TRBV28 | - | TGTGCCAGCAGTCTGACTAGTAGGACAGATACGCAGTATTTT | CASSLTSRTDTQYF
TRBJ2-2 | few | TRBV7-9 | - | TGTGCCAGCAGCTACGGGACACTCGGGGAGCTGTTTTTT | CASSYGTLGELFF
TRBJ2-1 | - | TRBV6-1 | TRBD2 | TGTGCCAGCAGGCCCCAGCGGGGGGGCCTTGAGCAGTTCTTC | CASRPQRGGLEQFF
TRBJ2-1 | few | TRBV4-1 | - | TGCGCCAGCAGCCAAGACCTGCTCGGGGATGAGCAGTTCTTC | CASSQDLLGDEQFF
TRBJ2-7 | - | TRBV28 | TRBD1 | TGTGCCAGCAGTTTACCCCGGACAGGGGGCTACGAGCAGTACTTC | CASSLPRTGGYEQYF
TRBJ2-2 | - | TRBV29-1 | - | TGCAGCGTGGAAACGAACACCGGGGAGCTGTTTTTT | CSVETNTGELFF
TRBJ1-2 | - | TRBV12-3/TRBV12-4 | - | TGTGCCAGCACTGCCGGCTATGGCTACACCTTC | CASTAGYGYTF
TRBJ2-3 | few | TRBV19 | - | TGTGCCAGTAGTTCACCGGGACGGGTGACTAGCACAGATACGCAGTATTTT | CASSSPGRVTSTDTQYF
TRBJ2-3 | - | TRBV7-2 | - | TGTGCCAGCAGCCTTAAGATCACAGATACGCAGTATTTT | CASSLKITDTQYF
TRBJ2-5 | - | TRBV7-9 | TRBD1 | TGTGCCAGCAGCCTTACCGGGACAGGGGGGGGAGAGACCCAGTACTTC | CASSLTGTGGGETQYF
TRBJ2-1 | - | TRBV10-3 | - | TGTGCCATCAGTGCGGGGCCTTCCTACAATGAGCAGTTCTTC | CAISAGPSYNEQFF
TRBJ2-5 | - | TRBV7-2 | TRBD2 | TGTGCCAGCAGCGCGTGGGGACTAGCGGGGGTTTCGGAGACCCAGTACTTC | CASSAWGLAGVSETQYF
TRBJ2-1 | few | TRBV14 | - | TGTGCCAGCAGCCAAGGTGGACCAGGGGATGAGCAGTTCTTC | CASSQGGPGDEQFF
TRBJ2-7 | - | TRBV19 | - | TGTGCCAGTAGTATCGGGGACATTTATTACGAGCAGTACTTC | CASSIGDIYYEQYF
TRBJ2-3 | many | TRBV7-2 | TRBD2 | TGTGCCAGCAGCTTAGTTGCGGGGGGGGGAGATACGCAGTATTTT | CASSLVAGGGDTQYF
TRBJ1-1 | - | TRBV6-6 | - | TGTGCCAGCTGTTTCACTCCAGGGGACGGTAAGAACACTGAAGCTTTCTTT | CASCFTPGDGKNTEAFF
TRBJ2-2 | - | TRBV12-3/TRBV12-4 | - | TGTGCCAGCAGTTTAGTTTATGCGGCAGGCTTCACCGGGGAGCTGCTTTTT | CASSLVYAAGFTGELLF
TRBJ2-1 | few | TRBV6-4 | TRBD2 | TGTGCCAGCAGTGACTCTGGCGGGGGAGACTACAATGAGCAGTTCTTC | CASSDSGGGDYNEQFF
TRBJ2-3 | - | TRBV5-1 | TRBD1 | TGCGCCAGCAGCATGACGACAGGGGAGATCACAGATACGCAGTATTTT | CASSMTTGEITDTQYF
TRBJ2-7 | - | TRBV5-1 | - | TGCGCCAGCAGCTTTGAGGAAACCTACGAGCAGTACTTC | CASSFEETYEQYF
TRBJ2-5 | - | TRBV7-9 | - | TGTGCCAGCAGCGCCCAAAATAGGGTTTTGGGAGAGACCCAGTACTTC | CASSAQNRVLGETQYF
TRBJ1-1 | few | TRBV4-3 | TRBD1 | TGCGCCAGCAGCCAAGGGACAGGGTTCAGTGAAGCTTTCTTT | CASSQGTGFSEAFF
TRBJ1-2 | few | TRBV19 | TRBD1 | TGTGCCAGTAGTATAAGAGGACAGGGAGCAGGCTACACCTTC | CASSIRGQGAGYTF
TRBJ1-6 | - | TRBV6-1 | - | TGTGCCAGCAAGACGGGGTTGCCCTATAATTCACCCCTCCACTTT | CASKTGLPYNSPLHF
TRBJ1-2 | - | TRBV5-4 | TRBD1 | TGTGCCAGCAGCCCTGTGGGACCCGGGACAGGGGTGAACTATGGCTACACCTTC | CASSPVGPGTGVNYGYTF
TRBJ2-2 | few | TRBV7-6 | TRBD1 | TGTGCCAGCAGCCCGATTGGGACAGGGAGGGCCGGGGAGCTGTTTTTT | CASSPIGTGRAGELFF
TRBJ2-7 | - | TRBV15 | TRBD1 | TGTGCCACCTCCCGGGACAGGGTCTCCTACGAGCAGTACTTC | CATSRDRVSYEQYF
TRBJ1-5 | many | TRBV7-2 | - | TGTGCCAGCAGCGCCGGGGACTTTTATAGCAATCAGCCCCAGCATTTT | CASSAGDFYSNQPQHF
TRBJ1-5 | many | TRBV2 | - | TGTGCCAGCGGAGGTTTACCCCCTAATCAGCCCCAGCATTTT | CASGGLPPNQPQHF
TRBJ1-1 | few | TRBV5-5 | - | TGTGCCAGCAGCTTGGTAGTGCGTTTGAACACTGAAGCTTTCTTT | CASSLVVRLNTEAFF
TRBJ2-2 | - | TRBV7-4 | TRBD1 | TGTGCCAGCAGCCGGGGACAGGTCAACACCGGGGAGCTGTTTTTT | CASSRGQVNTGELFF
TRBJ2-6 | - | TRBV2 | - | TGTGCCAGCAGTGGAATTTGGGACCGAACTGCCCCAAGCTCTGGGGCCAACGTCCTGACTTTC | CASSGIWDRTAPSSGANVLTF
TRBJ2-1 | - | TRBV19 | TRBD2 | TGTGCCAGTAGTCGTGCCCCGGGACTAGCGGGGGGATCGAACAATGAGCAGTTCTTC | CASSRAPGLAGGSNNEQFF
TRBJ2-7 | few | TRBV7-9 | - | TGTGCCAGCAGCCTACTCTACGAGCAGTACTTC | CASSLLYEQYF
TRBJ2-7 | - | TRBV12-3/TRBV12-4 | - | TGTGCCAGCAGTTTCGGTGGTTTGGGGTACGAGCAGTACTTC | CASSFGGLGYEQYF
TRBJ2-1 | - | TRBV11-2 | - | TGTGCCAGCAGCCAGGGCTCACGGGAGCAGTTCTTC | CASSQGSREQFF
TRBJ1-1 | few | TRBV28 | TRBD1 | TGTGCCAGCAGTTTAACTAGGGACAGCCTCACTGAAGCTTTCTTT | CASSLTRDSLTEAFF
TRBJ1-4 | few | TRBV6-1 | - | TGTGCCAGCAGTGAAGAAGGGGCAACTAATGAAAAACTGTTTTTT | CASSEEGATNEKLFF
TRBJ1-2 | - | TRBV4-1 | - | TGCGCCAGCAGCCTCCTACATGCAGGGGAGTTACGTGGCTACACCTTC | CASSLLHAGELRGYTF
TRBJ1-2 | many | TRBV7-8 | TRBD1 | TGTGCCAGCAGCCGAGGGGGCGGCTATGGCTACACCTTC | CASSRGGGYGYTF